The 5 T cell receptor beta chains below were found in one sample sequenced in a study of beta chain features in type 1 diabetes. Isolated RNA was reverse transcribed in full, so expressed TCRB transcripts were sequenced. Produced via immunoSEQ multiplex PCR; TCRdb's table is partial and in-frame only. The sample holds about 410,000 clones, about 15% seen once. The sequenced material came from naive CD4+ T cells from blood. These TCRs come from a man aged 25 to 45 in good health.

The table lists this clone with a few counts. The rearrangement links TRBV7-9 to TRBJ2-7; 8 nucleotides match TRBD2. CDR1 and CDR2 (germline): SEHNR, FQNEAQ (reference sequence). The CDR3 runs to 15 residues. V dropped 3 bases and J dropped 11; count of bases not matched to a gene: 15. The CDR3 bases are TGTGCCAGCAGCTTCCGCTCCGTGGCGGGGGGCCCTGAGTACTTC. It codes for CASSFRSVAGGPEYF.

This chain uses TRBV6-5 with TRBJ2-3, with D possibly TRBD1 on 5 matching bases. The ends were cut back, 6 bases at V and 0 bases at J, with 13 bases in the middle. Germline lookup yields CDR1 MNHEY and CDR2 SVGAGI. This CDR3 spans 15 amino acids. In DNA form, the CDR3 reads TGTGCCAGCAGAGGACAAGGCTCTAGCACAGATACGCAGTATTTT. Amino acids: CASRGQGSSTDTQYF.

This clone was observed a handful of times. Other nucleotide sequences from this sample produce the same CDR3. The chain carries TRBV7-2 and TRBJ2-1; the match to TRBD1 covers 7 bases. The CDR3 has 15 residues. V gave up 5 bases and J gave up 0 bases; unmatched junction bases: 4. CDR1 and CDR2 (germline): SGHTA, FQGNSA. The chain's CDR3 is CASSPDRASYNEQFF. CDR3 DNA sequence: TGTGCCAGCAGCCCAGACAGGGCCTCCTACAATGAGCAGTTCTTC.

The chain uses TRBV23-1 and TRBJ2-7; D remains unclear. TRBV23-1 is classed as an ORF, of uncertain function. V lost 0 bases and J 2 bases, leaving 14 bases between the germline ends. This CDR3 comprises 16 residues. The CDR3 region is CASSQSVVHRTYEQYF. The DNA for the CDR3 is TGCGCCAGCAGTCAATCAGTCGTTCACAGAACCTACGAGCAGTACTTC.

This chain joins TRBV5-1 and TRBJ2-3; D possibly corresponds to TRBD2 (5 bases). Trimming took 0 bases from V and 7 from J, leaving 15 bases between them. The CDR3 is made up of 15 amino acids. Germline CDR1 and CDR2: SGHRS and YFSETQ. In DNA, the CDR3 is TGCGCCAGCAGCTTGGAGGCTAGCCGGCCCAATACGCAGTATTTT. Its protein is CASSLEASRPNTQYF.